This T cell receptor (beta chain) originates from a study of T cells in Graves' hyperthyroidism and ophthalmopathy. Overall study findings and caveats: Ophthalmopathy could be told apart from stable hyperthyroidism with a 13 V-J model.

Stability of Graves' hyperthyroidism was defined as absent ophthalmopathy progression within 18 months. The hyperthyroidism patients had all been newly diagnosed, and their disease duration was under 2 months. Their ages ranged from 18 to 65 years. Exclusion of a patient resulted from uncontrolled infection, other autoimmune disease, pregnancy or lactation. As to this clonotype: What it binds is not known.

Researchers amplified the TCR beta CDR3 regions from RNA transcripts. With the HTBI primer set, the TCR CDR3 went through a first round of RT-PCR. From the multiplex PCR reads, TCRdb called clonotypes with MiXCR, one entry per CDR3 protein. The repertoire holds 500,000 to 750,000 distinct CDR3 sequences, with roughly 46% as singletons. Input material: peripheral blood or thyroid tissue (not recorded which). The source of this sequence is a woman younger than 30 with Graves' hyperthyroidism.

DNA of the CDR3: TGTGCCAGCAGTTTAGTGTATGGGACAGGGGAGACCCAGTACTTC. This translates into CASSLVYGTGETQYF. The gene calls are TRBV12-3 or TRBV12-4 and TRBJ2-5; 9 nucleotides match TRBD1. The ends lost 1 base at V and 5 bases at J; junction bases unmatched: 5. The CDR3 extends over 15 amino acids.